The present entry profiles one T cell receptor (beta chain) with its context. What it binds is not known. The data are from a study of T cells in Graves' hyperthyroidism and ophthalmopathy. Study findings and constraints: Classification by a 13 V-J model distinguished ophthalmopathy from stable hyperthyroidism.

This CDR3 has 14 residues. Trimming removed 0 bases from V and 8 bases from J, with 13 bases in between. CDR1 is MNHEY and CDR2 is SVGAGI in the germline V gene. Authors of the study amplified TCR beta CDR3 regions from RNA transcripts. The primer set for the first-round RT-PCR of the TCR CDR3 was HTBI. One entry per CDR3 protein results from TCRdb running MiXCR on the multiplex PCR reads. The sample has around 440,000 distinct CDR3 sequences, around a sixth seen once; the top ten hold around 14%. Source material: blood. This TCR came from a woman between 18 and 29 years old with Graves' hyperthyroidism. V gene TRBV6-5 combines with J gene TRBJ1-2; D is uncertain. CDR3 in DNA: TGTGCCAGCAGTTACTCAGGCCCCAGAGGGGGCTACACCTTC. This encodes CASSYSGPRGGYTF.